This T cell receptor beta chain comes out of a study of control samples from healthy donors and cancer patients. The assay was immunoSEQ multiplex PCR, and TCRdb's table has in-frame clones only and misses some. The top ten clones hold around 12% of a sample with some 150,000 clones, around 94% of them seen once. The CDR3 sequence is 14 residues long. Germline lookup yields CDR1 KGHDR and CDR2 SFDVKD. Trimming removed 0 bases from V and 8 bases from J, with 12 bases in between. Sequencing used blood. The origin of this receptor is a man between 35 and 55 years old in good health. This chain links TRBV24-1 with TRBJ1-2, with D maybe TRBD1 (5 bases). The CDR3 loop is CATSDLQRQRGYTF. CDR3 nucleotide sequence: TGTGCCACCAGTGATTTGCAAAGACAGCGCGGCTACACCTTC.